A few counts support the clone carrying this TCR beta chain. Its target is unknown. TCR alpha and TCR beta cDNA libraries carrying sample barcodes and UMIs came from 5'RACE with constant-segment primers. TCRdb redid the calling of the 5' RACE reads with MiXCR, one entry per CDR3 protein. The sample has 400,000 to 500,000 distinct CDR3 sequences, 15% to 25% seen once. This sample was taken from a study of T-cell memory formation after mild COVID-19. Study overall: The two donors had largely donor-specific TCR clusters. Points from the study as a whole: Later expanders leaned toward CD4+, whereas clones contracting from day 15 to 85 were balanced CD4/CD8. Contracting CD8+ clones were enriched in EMRA, CD4+ mainly in CM and EM.

The source material was PBMCs or a T cell subset sorted from them (not recorded which). The receptor's source is an adult woman who had mild COVID-19 (a few samples of this study predate the infection). Cell type and time point are not known.

DNA of the CDR3: TGCAGTGCTAGAGATTCAGGGAGCACAGATACGCAGTATTTT. This encodes CSARDSGSTDTQYF. The gene calls are TRBV20-1 and TRBJ2-3; perhaps TRBD1 as D (5 bases). Germline CDR1 DFQATT, CDR2 SNEGSKA (reference sequence). Trimming removed 0 bases from V and 0 bases from J, with 7 bases in between. The CDR3 consists of 14 residues.